The 5 T cell receptor beta chains below come from one sample, sequenced in a study of T cell repertoires in cytomegalovirus infection. From the reads, TCRdb called clonotypes with MiXCR, one entry per CDR3 protein. Here the sample spans about 100,000 distinct CDR3 sequences, 16% being singletons. Sample: PBMCs. These receptor sequences come from a human donor in good health (CMV status not recorded). Some clones in this sample may be carry-over from other donors' samples.

This clonotype appeared many times. This chain connects TRBV7-2 to TRBJ2-7; unclear D gene. The CDR3 runs 14 residues. CDR1 is SGHTA, CDR2 FQGNSA, per germline. V was pared by 6 bases and J by 1 base, with 13 bases between. The CDR3 DNA reads as TGTGCCAGCAGATCCGACACGTTTTCCTACGAGCAGTACTTC. This encodes CASRSDTFSYEQYF. The full variable domain, with the rest looked up from reference TRBV7-2 and TRBJ2-7, is GAGVSQSPSNKVTEKGKDVELRCDPISGHTALYWYRQSLGQGLEFLIYFQGNSAPDKSGLPSDRFSAERTGGSVSTLTIQRTQQEDSAVYLCASRSDTFSYEQYFGPGTRLTVT.

This chain connects TRBV20-1 to TRBJ2-1; TRBD1 might be the D (5 bases). This CDR3 has 16 amino acids. The germline V gene has CDR1 DFQATT and CDR2 SNEGSKA (reference sequence). The germline V and J ends were trimmed by 2 bases and 7 bases, with 21 bases remaining between them. CDR3 protein: CSARPPAGWDGNEQFF. The DNA for the CDR3 is TGCAGTGCTAGACCTCCGGCAGGGTGGGATGGGAATGAGCAGTTCTTC.

This rearrangement joins TRBV15 to TRBJ1-5; 8 bases are a match to TRBD1. With V trimmed by 5 bases and J by 2 bases, 2 bases remained unmatched. Germline values: CDR1 LNHNV, CDR2 YYDKDF (reference sequence). There are 14 residues in the CDR3. The CDR3 coding sequence is TGTGCCACCAGCGGACAGGGTGGCAATCAGCCCCAGCATTTT. Encoded protein: CATSGQGGNQPQHF.

This chain joins TRBV29-1 and TRBJ2-3, with no clear D. Trimming removed 5 bases at V and 5 bases at J, with 14 bases between. The length of the CDR3 is 13 residues. Per the germline V gene, CDR1 is SQVTM and CDR2 is ANQGSEA. The CDR3 is CSVRRGREDTQYF. The CDR3 nucleotides read TGCAGCGTTCGAAGAGGTAGGGAAGATACGCAGTATTTT.

The table lists this clonotype with many counts. V usage is TRBV7-2 and J usage is TRBJ1-5, with no clear D. This CDR3 contains 13 residues. V lost 5 bases to trimming and J lost 6 bases, with 11 bases between them. CDR1 is SGHTA, CDR2 FQGNSA, per germline. The CDR3 nucleotides read TGTGCCAGCAGCGATCTCCTTAGTCAGCCCCAGCATTTT. As protein: CASSDLLSQPQHF.